This T cell receptor beta chain came from a study of blood T cells in healthy people across ages. V shed 0 bases, J shed 6 bases, and the junction held 6 bases outside the gene matches. The CDR3 sequence is 15 residues long. Germline CDR1 DFQATT, CDR2 SNEGSKA (reference sequence). Then a second PCR, running about 6 to 11 cycles, was carried out with a sample-barcoded 5' primer and a J-beta primer mix. Tags on each cDNA molecule came from a template-switch adaptor with 12 random nucleotides. All samples gave at least 2.5 million CDR3-containing paired-end reads. TCRdb reanalysed the 5' RACE reads using MiXCR and keeps one entry per CDR3 protein. The sample yields hundreds of thousands of distinct CDR3 sequences, over 40% seen once. Russia was home to the donors, healthy Caucasian individuals aged about 6 to 90.

This sequence originates from an elderly woman in good health. Sequenced sample: blood. V and J are TRBV20-1 and TRBJ2-3, with 10 bases identical to TRBD2. CDR3 in amino acids: CSARDLAGAGDTQYF. The CDR3 nucleotides are TGCAGTGCTAGAGACCTAGCGGGGGCGGGGGATACGCAGTATTTT.